These 4 T cell receptor beta chains came from one sample sequenced in a study of blood T cells in healthy people across ages. A second about 6 to 12 cycle PCR used barcoded and J-beta primers. TCRdb redid the calling of the 5' RACE reads with MiXCR, one entry per CDR3 protein. The top ten hold 10% to 15% of the sample, which has 800,000 to 950,000 distinct CDR3 sequences, 35% to 40% seen once. Sequencing was carried out using blood. The receptors here all came from a man aged 18 to 29 in good health.

This clonotype was found many times. This CDR3 reads CSASTLLESSYNEQFF. The CDR3 nucleotides read TGCAGTGCTAGTACCCTACTAGAAAGCTCCTACAATGAGCAGTTCTTC. V usage is TRBV20-1 and J usage is TRBJ2-1; weak D call: TRBD2 (5 bases). The germline CDR1 and CDR2 sequences are DFQATT and SNEGSKA (reference sequence). The V end lost 3 bases, the J end lost 0 bases, and 15 bases lay between the germline ends. The CDR3 spans 16 residues.

The rearrangement joins TRBV20-1 to TRBJ2-7, with TRBD2 matching over 7 bases. The CDR3 extends over 15 amino acids. Germline values: CDR1 DFQATT, CDR2 SNEGSKA (reference sequence). V lost 6 bases to trimming and J lost 1 base; unmatched junction nucleotides: 12. The CDR3 DNA reads TGCAGTGCCCCAGCGGGCGGGAGTTATTCCTACGAGCAGTACTTC. It encodes CSAPAGGSYSYEQYF.

This chain uses TRBV12-3 or TRBV12-4 with TRBJ2-1; D gene uncertain. Trimming took off 4 bases at V and 7 bases at J, with 17 bases between the two ends. CDR3 length equals 15 residues. DNA of the CDR3: TGTGCCAGCAGTTCCGAACCTGCTTTTAGGAATGAGCAGTTCTTC. This codes for CASSSEPAFRNEQFF.

V and J are TRBV2 and TRBJ2-1; a possible D gene is TRBD1 (6 bases). There are 12 residues in the CDR3. Germline CDR1 and CDR2: SNHLY and FYNNEI. With 5 bases removed from V and 8 bases from J, the gap between germline ends came to 10 bases. The CDR3 region has the DNA TGTGCCAGCAGTTCGGACAGAGATGAGCAGTTCTTC. Its translation is CASSSDRDEQFF.